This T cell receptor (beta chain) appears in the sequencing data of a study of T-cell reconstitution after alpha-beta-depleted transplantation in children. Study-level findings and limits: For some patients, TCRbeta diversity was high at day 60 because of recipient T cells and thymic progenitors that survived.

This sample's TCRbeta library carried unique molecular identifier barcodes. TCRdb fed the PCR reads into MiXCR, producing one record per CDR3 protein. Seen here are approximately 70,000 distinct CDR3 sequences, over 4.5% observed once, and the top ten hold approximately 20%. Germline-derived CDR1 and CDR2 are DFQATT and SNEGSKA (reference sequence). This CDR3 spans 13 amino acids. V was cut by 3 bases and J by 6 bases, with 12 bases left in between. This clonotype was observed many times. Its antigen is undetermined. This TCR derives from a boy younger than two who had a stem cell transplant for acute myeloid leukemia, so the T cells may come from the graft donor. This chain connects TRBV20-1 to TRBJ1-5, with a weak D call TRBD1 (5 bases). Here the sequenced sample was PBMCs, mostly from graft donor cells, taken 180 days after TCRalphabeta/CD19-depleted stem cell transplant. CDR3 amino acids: CSASGGRGQPQHF. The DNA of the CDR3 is TGCAGTGCTAGTGGAGGGAGGGGTCAGCCCCAGCATTTT.